This is a list of T cell receptor beta chains from one sample in a study of T-cell memory formation after mild COVID-19. MiXCR was run by TCRdb on the 5' RACE reads, yielding one entry per CDR3 protein. This table has around 530,000 distinct CDR3 sequences, roughly 22% appearing once. Sequenced sample: PBMCs or a T cell subset sorted from them (not recorded which). The receptors were sampled from an adult woman who had mild COVID-19 (a few samples of this study predate the infection). Cell type and time point are not known. Each CDR3 is given with its conserved first and last residue. D genes are given only for firm matches. Rows may omit the clone size; those that give it use once, few, many or a size class.

J | size | V | D | DNA | CDR3
TRBJ2-7 | . | TRBV27 | TRBD1 | TGTGCCAGCAGTTCCAAAGGGACAGGCTCCTACGAGCAGTACTTC | CASSSKGTGSYEQYF
TRBJ1-1 | few | TRBV4-1 | TRBD1 | TGCGCCAGCAGCCGTCCCGGGACAGGGGGCCTCACTGAAGCTTTCTTT | CASSRPGTGGLTEAFF
TRBJ2-3 | . | TRBV4-1 | TRBD1 | TGCGCCAGCAGCCTCCGACAGGGGGCTACAGATACGCAGTATTTT | CASSLRQGATDTQYF
TRBJ2-1 | . | TRBV5-6 | . | TGTGCCAGCAGCTTGGAGGGGTATTCTCGTAATGAGCAGTTCTTC | CASSLEGYSRNEQFF
TRBJ1-1 | few | TRBV5-1 | . | TGCGCCAGCAGCCCCCGTGTGGGGGGCCCCGGGGGAACGAACACTGAAGCTTTCTTT | CASSPRVGGPGGTNTEAFF
TRBJ1-3 | . | TRBV30 | . | TGTGCCTGGAGGACGCGCGACTGGTCCTCTGGAAACACCATATATTTT | CAWRTRDWSSGNTIYF
TRBJ2-3 | few | TRBV5-4 | TRBD2 | TGTGCCAGCAGCTCCGGACTAGCTGCAGATACGCAGTATTTT | CASSSGLAADTQYF
TRBJ2-6 | few | TRBV5-1 | . | TGCGCCAGCAGCTTGAGTCCGGCCTCCTACTCTGGGGCCAACGTCCTGACTTTC | CASSLSPASYSGANVLTF
TRBJ2-7 | few | TRBV10-3 | . | TGTGCCATCAGTGAGAGTGCGCAGCTCTACGAGCAGTACTTC | CAISESAQLYEQYF
TRBJ1-5 | . | TRBV6-2/TRBV6-3 | . | TGTGCCAGCAGTTACTCGGTCAGGTCGAATCAGCCCCAGCATTTT | CASSYSVRSNQPQHF
TRBJ2-2 | . | TRBV5-4 | . | TGTGCCAGCAGCTTCGGTATAGCAGCCGGGGAGCTGTTTTTT | CASSFGIAAGELFF
TRBJ1-3 | few | TRBV20-1 | . | TGCAGTGCCCGACTGGGTTCTGGAAACACCATATATTTT | CSARLGSGNTIYF
TRBJ1-5 | . | TRBV6-2/TRBV6-3 | . | TGTGCCAGCAGCAACTCCTACAGGGATGCTCAGCCCCAGCATTTT | CASSNSYRDAQPQHF
TRBJ2-7 | few | TRBV27 | . | TGTGCCAGCACAGCAGGGGTCATTGGGGCCTACGAGCAGTACTTC | CASTAGVIGAYEQYF
TRBJ2-7 | once | TRBV18 | . | TGTGCCAGCTCACCACTCGACGCGGGGGCCGCCGAGCAGTACTTC | CASSPLDAGAAEQYF
TRBJ2-3 | . | TRBV7-6 | . | TGTGCCAGCAGCTTCCGAGCGGCAGATAGCACAGATACGCAGTATTTT | CASSFRAADSTDTQYF
TRBJ1-5 | . | TRBV27 | . | TGTGCCAGCAGGCCCCGCGCGTCCGGGACTCAGCCCCAGCATTTT | CASRPRASGTQPQHF
TRBJ2-7 | few | TRBV6-2/TRBV6-3 | TRBD2 | TGTGCCAGCAGTTACGGCGGGAGTATAGCCGAGCAGTACTTC | CASSYGGSIAEQYF
TRBJ1-1 | . | TRBV6-5 | . | TGTGCCAGCAGTTATTCCGCCCGGGACACCACTGAAGCTTTCTTT | CASSYSARDTTEAFF
TRBJ2-7 | . | TRBV20-1 | . | TGCAGTGCTAGATCGGAGGAAGGGAGATTCTACGAGCAGTACTTC | CSARSEEGRFYEQYF
TRBJ2-7 | . | TRBV6-5 | . | TGTGCCAGCAGTCCGACCGGAGAGGCCTCCTACGAGCAGTACTTC | CASSPTGEASYEQYF
TRBJ2-5 | few | TRBV5-1 | . | TGCGCCAGCAGCGTGGGATCTTTTGGGGAGACCCAGTACTTC | CASSVGSFGETQYF
TRBJ2-3 | few | TRBV5-1 | . | TGCGCCAGCAGCCGTTCAGGGTTCAACTCGGATACGCAGTATTTT | CASSRSGFNSDTQYF
TRBJ2-5 | few | TRBV12-3/TRBV12-4 | . | TGTGCCAGCAATTTCGACGGTGAAGAGACCCAGTACTTC | CASNFDGEETQYF
TRBJ2-4 | . | TRBV7-2 | . | TGTGCCAGCAGCTTAGTCGGTGGGAGCTTAGCCAAAAACATTCAGTACTTC | CASSLVGGSLAKNIQYF
TRBJ2-2 | few | TRBV4-2 | . | TGTGCCAGCAGCCCCGACCGGGACCAAGGAGCGGCCATGAACACCGGGGAGCTGTTTTTT | CASSPDRDQGAAMNTGELFF
TRBJ2-1 | . | TRBV7-9 | . | TGTGCCAGCAGCCCCCCAGAAGGGCACAATGAGCAGTTCTTC | CASSPPEGHNEQFF
TRBJ1-1 | . | TRBV12-3/TRBV12-4 | . | TGTGCCAGCAGTGCCGGGACCTATGCTTTCTTT | CASSAGTYAFF
TRBJ1-5 | . | TRBV24-1 | . | TGTGCCACCAGTGATGGGAGCAATCAGCCCCAGCATTTT | CATSDGSNQPQHF
TRBJ2-1 | . | TRBV6-2/TRBV6-3 | TRBD2 | TGTGCCAGCAGTTACTCTCGGGCGGGAGTTGAGGAGCAGTTCTTC | CASSYSRAGVEEQFF
TRBJ2-5 | few | TRBV9 | TRBD2 | TGTGCCAGCAGCGCGAGACTAGCGGGGGGGCCAGAGACCCAGTACTTC | CASSARLAGGPETQYF
TRBJ1-3 | many | TRBV12-3/TRBV12-4 | . | TGTGCCAGCAAGGGCGCGGGTGGAAACACCATATATTTT | CASKGAGGNTIYF
TRBJ2-7 | few | TRBV6-5 | TRBD2 | TGTGCCAGCAGTATAACTAGCGGGAGGACCTACGAGCAGTACTTC | CASSITSGRTYEQYF
TRBJ2-7 | few | TRBV11-1 | . | TGTGCCAGCAGCCTAGCCATTGGGACACTCGGAAACTACGAGCAGTACTTC | CASSLAIGTLGNYEQYF
TRBJ2-1 | few | TRBV11-2 | . | TGTGCCAGCAGCTTAGCCTCCCTAGCGCCTCCATCCAATGAGCAGTTCTTC | CASSLASLAPPSNEQFF
TRBJ1-2 | . | TRBV27 | TRBD1 | TGTGCCAGTGGCGCAGGGGGCGGGTATGGCTACACCTTC | CASGAGGGYGYTF
TRBJ2-1 | few | TRBV6-2/TRBV6-3 | . | TGTGCCAGCAGTTACGGTAGGGGACGCGGCAATGAGCAGTTCTTC | CASSYGRGRGNEQFF
TRBJ2-7 | few | TRBV4-1 | . | TGCGCCAGCAGCCAAACGGACAGACCCTACGAGCAGTACTTC | CASSQTDRPYEQYF
TRBJ1-2 | . | TRBV30 | . | TGTGCCTGGAGCGTCGCCGGGACACTAAGATTGGAACCCTATGGCTACACCTTC | CAWSVAGTLRLEPYGYTF
TRBJ2-1 | . | TRBV4-1 | . | TGCGCCAGCAGTCCAGGGCGGCAGGGTGGTATCTATGAGCAGTTCTTC | CASSPGRQGGIYEQFF
TRBJ2-2 | . | TRBV12-3/TRBV12-4 | TRBD1 | TGTGCCAGCTTTGGACAGGGGCGGACCGGGGAGCTGTTTTTT | CASFGQGRTGELFF
TRBJ1-5 | few | TRBV24-1 | TRBD1 | TGTGCCACCAGTGATGACAGGGGTAGCAATCAGCCCCAGCATTTT | CATSDDRGSNQPQHF